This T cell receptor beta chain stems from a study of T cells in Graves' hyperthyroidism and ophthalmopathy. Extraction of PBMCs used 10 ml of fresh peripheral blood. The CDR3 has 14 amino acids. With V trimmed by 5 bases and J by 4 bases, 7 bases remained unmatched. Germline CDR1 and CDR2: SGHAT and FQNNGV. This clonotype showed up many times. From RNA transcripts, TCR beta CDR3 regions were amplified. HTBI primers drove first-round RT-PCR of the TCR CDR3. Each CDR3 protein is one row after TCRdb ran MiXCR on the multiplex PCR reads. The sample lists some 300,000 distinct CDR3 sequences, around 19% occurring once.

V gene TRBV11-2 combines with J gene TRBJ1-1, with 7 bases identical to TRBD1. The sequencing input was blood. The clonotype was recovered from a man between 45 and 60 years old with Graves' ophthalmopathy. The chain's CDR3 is CASSVPGGPTEAFF. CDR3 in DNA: TGTGCCAGCAGCGTCCCAGGGGGACCCACTGAAGCTTTCTTT.